One sample yielded the 9 T cell receptor beta chains listed below, sequenced in a study of blood T cell repertoires in COVID-19 (dated by TCRdb to 2020 to 2021). Preparation of the library involved the immunoSEQ multiplex PCR assay. What TCRdb holds here is the immuneACCESS table cut down to in-frame rearrangements. Part of the clones is not present; checked against another copy, under half of the missing clones reflect an unresolved V gene, and the others are unexplained. This sample is represented by around 91,000 clones; more than 65% of them were singletons. The ten largest account for 18% of the sample. Input material: peripheral blood. The receptor set was obtained from an elderly woman with active or convalescent COVID-19.

The chain has TRBV2 and TRBJ2-1; TRBD2 matches 8 bases. Germline V gene data show CDR1 as SNHLY and CDR2 as FYNNEI. The CDR3 totals 14 residues. V dropped 2 bases and J dropped 16; count of bases not matched to a gene: 13. For the CDR3, the DNA is TGTGCCAGCAGTGAATCGGACGGGAGGGCCGCCCGTTTCTTC. The encoded protein is CASSESDGRAARFF.

The chain uses TRBV2 and TRBJ2-1; D might be TRBD2 (5 bases). The length of the CDR3 is 15 residues. Germline CDR1 reads SNHLY; CDR2 reads FYNNEI. Trimming pared 1 base from V and 1 base from J, leaving 8 bases between. CDR3 DNA: TGTGCCAGCAGTGAAGGGACTTTATCCTACAATGAGCAGTTCTTC. Translating gives CASSEGTLSYNEQFF.

The chain recombines TRBV28 with TRBJ1-2; the D is unclear. Germline V gene data show CDR1 as MDHEN and CDR2 as SYDVKM. Trimming shortened V by 8 bases and J by 4 bases, and 5 bases separated the two germline ends. The CDR3 contains 10 residues. CDR3 residues: CASGVYGYTF. The CDR3 DNA reads as TGTGCCAGCGGAGTCTATGGCTACACCTTC.

The J gene is TRBJ2-4, the V gene TRBV6-5; perhaps TRBD2 as D (6 bases). CDR3 size: 14 residues. The germline gives CDR1 MNHEY, CDR2 SVGAGI. Trimming took 8 bases from V and 1 from J, leaving 12 bases between them. DNA for the CDR3: TGTGCCAGCGCGGAGGGGACGGCCAAAAACATTCAGTACTTC. Its translation: CASAEGTAKNIQYF.

This chain joins TRBV7-9 and TRBJ1-3; D ambiguous. Germline CDR1 and CDR2: SEHNR and FQNEAQ (reference sequence). V lost 4 bases and J 1 base, leaving 8 bases between the germline ends. There are 14 residues in the CDR3. This CDR3 is CASSSEISGNTIYF. The CDR3, as DNA: TGTGCCAGCAGCTCTGAGATTTCTGGAAACACCATATATTTT.

The chain links TRBV5-4 to TRBJ2-1; 14 bases fit TRBD2. In germline, CDR1 is SGHNT, CDR2 YYREEE (reference sequence). This CDR3 contains 18 residues. V was pared by 1 base and J by 6 bases, with 9 bases of the junction left unmatched. The CDR3 coding sequence is TGTGCCAGCAGCTTGCCGGGACTAGCGGGAGAGTTGGGCAATGAGCAGTTCTTC. Protein: CASSLPGLAGELGNEQFF.

The V call is TRBV28, the J call TRBJ2-2; D is perhaps TRBD2 (5 bases). The CDR3 runs to 16 residues. The V gene's germline CDR1 is MDHEN and CDR2 SYDVKM. V shed 6 bases and J shed 1 base, with 15 bases lying between them. For the CDR3, the DNA is TGTGCCAGCAGCGAGCAGATAGCGAAGAACACCGGGGAGCTGTTTTTT. The encoded protein is CASSEQIAKNTGELFF.

Turning to this clone: One end of the junction fails to match germline, which may point to a read error. This chain joins TRBV5-1 and TRBJ2-1; 7 nucleotides match TRBD2. Germline CDR1 is SGHRS and CDR2 is YFSETQ. The CDR3 has 15 residues. In DNA, the CDR3 is TGTGCCAGCAGCCAGGACGCACTAGCGAGGAATGAGCAGTTCTTC. Protein product: CASSQDALARNEQFF.

This clone was observed once. The J gene is TRBJ1-6, the V gene TRBV6-1, with 8 bases matching TRBD1. V lost 3 bases, J lost 11 bases, and 9 bases stayed unmatched. The CDR3 is 15 amino acids. CDR1 MNHNS and CDR2 SASEGT come from the germline V gene. CDR3 protein: CASSDSRGLGTPLHF. The CDR3 region has the DNA TGTGCCAGCAGTGATTCCAGGGGGCTTGGGACACCCCTCCACTTT.